Listed here are 11 T cell receptor beta chains from one sample, sequenced in a study of neurological immune-mediated disorders. TCRdb fed the 5' RACE reads into MiXCR, producing one record per CDR3 protein. This sample has 30,000 to 40,000 distinct CDR3 sequences, with 3.5% to 4% found just once. Sequenced input: PBMCs. The source of these receptors is a man aged 30 to 39 with multiple sclerosis.

Many counts were recorded for this clonotype. This rearrangement joins TRBV29-1 to TRBJ1-2; 7 bases map to TRBD1. Germline V gene lookup returns CDR1 SQVTM and CDR2 ANQGSEA. This CDR3 has 12 residues. V lost 4 bases, J lost 6 bases, and 5 bases stayed unmatched. The CDR3 reads CSVGRDRDGYTF. CDR3 bases: TGCAGCGTTGGCCGAGACAGGGATGGCTACACCTTC.

This clonotype was observed many times. The genes are TRBV12-3 or TRBV12-4 and TRBJ1-1; TRBD1 matches 7 bases. The V segment lost 7 bases and the J segment 8 bases; nucleotides outside the gene matches: 16. The CDR3 covers 15 residues. The CDR3 nucleotides are TGTGCCAGCAAAAGTTACAGGCAGGGGGTTGAGGAAGCTTTCTTT. Encoded protein: CASKSYRQGVEEAFF.

This clonotype was seen ten or more times. The chain has TRBV30 and TRBJ1-1; D is perhaps TRBD1 (6 bases). From germline, CDR1 is GTSNPN and CDR2 SVGIG (reference sequence). The CDR3 contains 13 residues. V lost 8 bases to trimming and J lost 0 bases, with 13 bases between them. The CDR3 here is CAGTGQMNTEAFF. CDR3 bases: TGTGCCGGAACAGGACAGATGAACACTGAAGCTTTCTTT.

This clonotype came up a few times. An end of the junction differs from the germline gene, which may be a read error. This rearrangement joins TRBV6-5 to TRBJ1-6; D remains unclear. The CDR3 runs 15 residues. The germline V gene has CDR1 MNHEY and CDR2 SVGAGI. This chain's CDR3 is CASSYTPGDNSPLNF. The CDR3 nucleotides are TGTGCCAGCAGTTACACTCCCGGGGATAATTCACCCCTCAACTTT.

This clonotype showed up many times. The V gene is TRBV12-3 or TRBV12-4, the J gene TRBJ2-3; D gene ambiguous. CDR3 length: 11 residues. Trimming took 6 bases from V and 2 from J, leaving 3 bases between them. This chain's CDR3 is CASSSTDTQYF. As DNA, the CDR3 is TGTGCCAGCAGCTCCACAGATACGCAGTATTTT.

This clonotype was seen at least ten times. The gene calls are TRBV2 and TRBJ2-2, with 7 bases lining up with TRBD1. CDR3 length equals 14 residues. V shed 5 bases, J shed 6 bases, and the junction held 6 bases outside the gene matches. Germline V gives CDR1 SNHLY, CDR2 FYNNEI. The CDR3 loop reads CASSQDRLAGELFF. The CDR3 region has the DNA TGTGCCAGCAGTCAGGACAGGCTTGCCGGGGAGCTGTTTTTT.

This clonotype has ten or more counts. V usage is TRBV5-1 and J usage is TRBJ2-7; D is ambiguous. Trimming pared 4 bases from V and 2 bases from J, leaving 10 bases between. CDR3 length: 13 residues. Germline values: CDR1 SGHRS, CDR2 YFSETQ. Here the CDR3 DNA reads TGCGCCAGCAGCATCTCGAACCCCTACGAGCAGTACTTC. Amino acid sequence: CASSISNPYEQYF.

This clonotype was seen at least ten times. This chain links TRBV20-1 with TRBJ1-1; D remains unclear. Between the trimmed V and J ends, which lost 0 bases and 1 base, there was a span of 9 bases. Germline-derived CDR1 and CDR2 are DFQATT and SNEGSKA (reference sequence). The CDR3 length is 14 residues. In nucleotides, the CDR3 is TGCAGTGCTAGAGATCTCGGTTGGAACACTGAAGCTTTCTTT. Translation gives CSARDLGWNTEAFF.

This clonotype was counted ten times or more. The V gene is TRBV6-5, the J gene TRBJ2-3; D is ambiguous. This CDR3 has 16 amino acids. Trimming left V 6 bases short and J 4 bases short, with 20 bases between. The germline V gene has CDR1 MNHEY and CDR2 SVGAGI. CDR3 DNA sequence: TGTGCCAGCAGCCTGCTGGGATCGAGGTCGGCAGATACGCAGTATTTT. This sequence encodes CASSLLGSRSADTQYF.

This clonotype has at least ten counts. V and J are TRBV20-1 and TRBJ1-2; TRBD1 matches 7 bases. The CDR3 is made up of 14 amino acids. Per germline, CDR1 DFQATT and CDR2 SNEGSKA (reference sequence). V lost 5 bases and J lost 4; bases outside the gene matches: 10. CDR3 loop: CSALPPGQSYGYTF. CDR3 DNA sequence: TGCAGTGCTCTTCCCCCGGGACAGTCCTATGGCTACACCTTC.

This clonotype was observed at least ten times. The chain carries TRBV20-1 and TRBJ1-2; possibly TRBD1 for D (6 bases). The ends were cut back, 3 bases at V and 2 bases at J, with 10 bases in the middle. The germline CDR1 and CDR2 sequences are DFQATT and SNEGSKA (reference sequence). The CDR3 runs to 13 residues. The CDR3 sequence: CSASRGTNYGYTF. Here the CDR3 DNA reads TGCAGTGCTAGCAGGGGAACCAACTATGGCTACACCTTC.